This entry lists 17 T cell receptor beta chains sequenced from one sample in a study of CD4+ T cells in melanoma. Here immunoSEQ multiplex PCR was the method, and the copy in TCRdb shows in-frame clones only, minus some. This sample has fewer than 20,000 clones; 81% occur once, and the top ten carry approximately 5.1%. The sample was cells from a culture (not recorded whether cultured in vitro). The receptor set was obtained from a human donor with melanoma.

The rearrangement links TRBV9 to TRBJ2-1; unclear D gene. V was pared by 7 bases and J by 3 bases, with 14 bases between. The CDR3 totals 14 residues. The germline gives CDR1 SGDLS, CDR2 YYNGEE. The CDR3 DNA is TGTGCCAGCCGCCCCCTCTCCAGCTACAATGAGCAGTTCTTC. It codes for CASRPLSSYNEQFF. The variable domain in full, completed from reference TRBV9 and TRBJ2-1, reads DSGVTQTPKHLITATGQRVTLRCSPRSGDLSVYWYQQSLDQGLQFLIQYYNGEERAKGNILERFSAQQFPDLHSELNLSSLELGDSALYFCASRPLSSYNEQFFGPGTRLTVL.

The chain employs TRBV9 and TRBJ1-1, with no clear D. The germline V and J ends were trimmed by 1 base and 1 base, with 8 bases remaining between them. Germline V gene lookup returns CDR1 SGDLS and CDR2 YYNGEE. This CDR3 contains 14 residues. Here the CDR3 DNA reads TGTGCCAGCAGCGTATATGGGCAGAACACTGAAGCTTTCTTT. Translated, it gives CASSVYGQNTEAFF.

This clone was recorded once. This chain uses TRBV5-8 with TRBJ1-5; no firm D call. In germline, CDR1 is SGHTS, CDR2 YDEGEE. V was clipped by 3 bases and J by 0 bases, with 13 bases between them. The CDR3 has 16 amino acids. The CDR3 DNA is TGTGCCAGCAGCTCTCTCCCAGGAAATAGCAATCAGCCCCAGCATTTT. It is translated as CASSSLPGNSNQPQHF.

The rearrangement joins TRBV6-1 to TRBJ1-1, with 8 positions matching TRBD1. Trimming removed 6 bases from V and 3 bases from J; junction bases left unmatched: 9. CDR1 MNHNS and CDR2 SASEGT come from the germline V gene. This CDR3 region has 15 residues. CDR3 bases: TGTGCCAGCAGGTCCAGGACAGGGTCGGACACTGAAGCTTTCTTT. It codes for CASRSRTGSDTEAFF.

This sequence joins TRBV9 and TRBJ1-2, with D perhaps TRBD1 (5 bases). Trimming took off 3 bases at V and 8 bases at J, with 23 bases between the two ends. CDR3 length: 16 amino acids. Per germline, CDR1 SGDLS and CDR2 YYNGEE. Written as DNA, the CDR3 is TGTGCCAGCAGCGAGGCAGGGTATGGAGGAGTGGGCGGCTACACCTTC. Translation gives CASSEAGYGGVGGYTF.

The chain couples TRBV7-8 to TRBJ2-5; possibly TRBD1 for D (5 bases). Germline V lookup: CDR1 SGHVS, CDR2 FQNEAQ. Trimming removed 1 base from V and 3 bases from J, with 12 bases in between. The length of the CDR3 is 15 residues. In DNA, the CDR3 is TGTGCCAGCAGCTTAGTGAGGCAGACAGAAGAGACCCAGTACTTC. It yields the protein CASSLVRQTEETQYF.

This chain uses TRBV15 with TRBJ2-1, with TRBD2 as a possible D gene (6 bases). The V end lost 1 base, the J end lost 7 bases, and 17 bases lay between the germline ends. Germline assignment: CDR1 LNHNV and CDR2 YYDKDF (reference sequence). The CDR3 covers 16 residues. The CDR3 nucleotides read TGTGCCACCAGCAGAGGACGGGGGACTTTTGGAAATGAGCAGTTCTTC. Its protein is CATSRGRGTFGNEQFF.

The chain employs TRBV30 and TRBJ2-1; D is tentatively TRBD1 or TRBD2 (6 bases each). The CDR3 length is 15 residues. Trimming took 3 bases from V and 8 from J, leaving 20 bases between them. CDR1 is GTSNPN, CDR2 SVGIG, per germline (reference sequence). The CDR3 region is CAWRSLNRGAHEQFF. The CDR3 DNA is TGTGCCTGGAGGTCGCTAAATAGGGGGGCCCATGAGCAGTTCTTC.

This chain links TRBV9 with TRBJ1-2; weak D call: TRBD1 (5 bases). Germline V gene sequence: CDR1 SGDLS, CDR2 YYNGEE. With 4 bases removed from V and 2 bases from J, the gap between germline ends came to 12 bases. The CDR3 runs to 14 residues. CDR3 DNA sequence: TGTGCCAGCAGCCCCCGGCGGGGGAACTATGGCTACACCTTC. It yields the protein CASSPRRGNYGYTF. Drawing the rest from reference TRBV9 and TRBJ1-2, the complete variable domain is DSGVTQTPKHLITATGQRVTLRCSPRSGDLSVYWYQQSLDQGLQFLIQYYNGEERAKGNILERFSAQQFPDLHSELNLSSLELGDSALYFCASSPRRGNYGYTFGSGTRLTVV.

This clone occurred a few times. This sample includes further DNA sequences coding for the same CDR3. The CDR3 region has the DNA TGTGCCAGCAGATCTACTAGCGGGGGGCCCTACGAGCAGTACTTC. Translated, it gives CASRSTSGGPYEQYF. The genes are TRBV11-2 and TRBJ2-7; 12 bases agree with TRBD2. The V segment lost 6 bases and the J segment 2 bases; nucleotides outside the gene matches: 5. CDR3 length: 15 residues. Looked up from germline, CDR1 is SGHAT and CDR2 is FQNNGV.

The genes are TRBV7-9 and TRBJ2-2; weak D call: TRBD2 (5 bases). CDR3 length: 14 residues. With 4 bases removed from V and 6 bases from J, the gap between germline ends came to 12 bases. Germline CDR1 and CDR2: SEHNR and FQNEAQ (reference sequence). The DNA for the CDR3 is TGTGCCAGCAGCTCCAGCGGTTCCTCCGGGGAGCTGTTTTTT. Protein: CASSSSGSSGELFF.

The J gene is TRBJ2-1, the V gene TRBV5-1; D is possibly TRBD1 (6 bases). Germline assignment: CDR1 SGHRS and CDR2 YFSETQ. The V gene lost 4 bases and the J gene lost 4 bases, with 9 bases spanning the gap. This CDR3 spans 13 amino acids. The CDR3 loop is CASSVGQYNEQFF. CDR3 sequence (DNA): TGCGCCAGCAGCGTCGGACAGTACAATGAGCAGTTCTTC. The full variable domain, in which reference TRBV5-1 and TRBJ2-1 provide the parts outside the CDR3, is KAGVTQTPRYLIKTRGQQVTLSCSPISGHRSVSWYQQTPGQGLQFLFEYFSETQRNKGNFPGRFSGRQFSNSRSEMNVSTLELGDSALYLCASSVGQYNEQFFGPGTRLTVL.

The chain couples TRBV7-9 to TRBJ1-1; TRBD1 might be the D (5 bases). The V gene's germline CDR1 is SEHNR and CDR2 FQNEAQ (reference sequence). The CDR3 consists of 15 residues. V lost 5 bases, J lost 1 base, and 14 bases lay in between. The CDR3 reads CASSPEGKGNTEAFF. The CDR3 DNA follows: TGTGCCAGCAGCCCGGAGGGGAAGGGGAACACTGAAGCTTTCTTT.

The gene calls are TRBV5-1 and TRBJ2-7, with 12 bases that match TRBD2. The CDR3 spans 15 residues. Trimming cost V 4 bases and J 0 bases; bases outside gene matches: 2. Looked up from germline, CDR1 is SGHRS and CDR2 is YFSETQ. The DNA for the CDR3 is TGCGCCAGCAGCCGGACTAGCGGGGACTCCTACGAGCAGTACTTC. This gives the protein CASSRTSGDSYEQYF.

The V gene is TRBV11-1, the J gene TRBJ2-5; the D gene could be TRBD1 or TRBD2 (5 bases each). The CDR3 spans 14 residues. V lost 3 bases and J 5 bases, leaving 13 bases between the germline ends. Germline loops: CDR1 SGHAT, CDR2 FQDESV (reference sequence). The CDR3 DNA reads as TGTGCCAGCAGCTTCGAGCTGGGGGTGGAGACCCAGTACTTC. It specifies CASSFELGVETQYF.

The J gene is TRBJ2-2, the V gene TRBV30; 8 bases line up with TRBD1. J gave up 6 bases and V 2 bases, and 11 bases lay outside the gene matches. CDR1 is GTSNPN and CDR2 is SVGIG in the germline V gene (reference sequence). CDR3 length: 16 amino acids. The CDR3 is CAWSSARTGSPGELFF. The CDR3 DNA is TGTGCCTGGAGTAGCGCCAGGACAGGGAGTCCCGGGGAGCTGTTTTTT.

The chain combines TRBV27 with TRBJ1-5; no reliable D call. The CDR3 spans 10 residues. V gave up 8 bases and J gave up 3 bases, with 2 bases separating them. The germline V gene has CDR1 MNHEY and CDR2 SMNVEV (reference sequence). Here the CDR3 reads CASANQPQHF. Here the CDR3 DNA reads TGTGCCAGCGCCAATCAGCCCCAGCATTTT.